The clone carrying this TCR beta chain has a handful of counts. These data belong to a study of human T cells and chemical hapten exposure. Stated time point: patch test 3, about 24 weeks after DPC sensitization. Specified treatment: therapeutic diphenylcyclopropenone sensitization with weekly scalp DPC. The V and J ends lost 4 bases and 7 bases respectively, with 11 bases between them. The CDR3 runs 13 residues. From germline, CDR1 is MRHNA and CDR2 SNTAGT. TCRdb reanalysed the RACE reads using MiXCR and keeps one entry per CDR3 protein. The sample lists about 90,000 distinct CDR3 sequences; about 11% were seen once.

The chain has TRBV6-4 and TRBJ2-1, with D unclear. The sequencing used whole blood, collected in connection with sensitization to the hapten diphenylcyclopropenone (DPC). This clonotype originated in a woman in her twenties or thirties with alopecia areata. Some clones in this sample may be carry-over from other donors' samples. CDR3 sequence reads: CASSAGDFNEQFF. As DNA, the CDR3 is TGTGCCAGCAGTGCTGGGGATTTTAATGAGCAGTTCTTC.